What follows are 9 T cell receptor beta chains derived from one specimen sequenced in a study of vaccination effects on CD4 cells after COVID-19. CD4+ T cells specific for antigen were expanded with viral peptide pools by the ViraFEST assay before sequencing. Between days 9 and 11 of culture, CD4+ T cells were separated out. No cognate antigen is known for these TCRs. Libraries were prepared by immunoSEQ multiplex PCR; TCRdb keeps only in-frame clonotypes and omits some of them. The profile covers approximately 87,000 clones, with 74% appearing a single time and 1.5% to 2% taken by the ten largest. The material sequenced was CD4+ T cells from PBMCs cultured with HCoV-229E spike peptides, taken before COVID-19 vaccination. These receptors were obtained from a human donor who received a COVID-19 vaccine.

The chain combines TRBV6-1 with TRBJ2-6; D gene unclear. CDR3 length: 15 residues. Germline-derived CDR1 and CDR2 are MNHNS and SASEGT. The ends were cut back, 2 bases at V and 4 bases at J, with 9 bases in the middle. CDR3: CASSEWRGGANVLTF. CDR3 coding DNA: TGTGCCAGCAGTGAATGGCGTGGAGGGGCCAACGTCCTGACTTTC.

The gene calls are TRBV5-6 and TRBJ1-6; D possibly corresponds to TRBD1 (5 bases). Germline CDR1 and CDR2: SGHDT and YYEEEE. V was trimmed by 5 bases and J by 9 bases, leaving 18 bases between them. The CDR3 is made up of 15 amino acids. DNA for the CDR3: TGTGCCAGCAGGTCGCGGGGCCAAGGACCTTCACCCCTCCACTTT. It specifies CASRSRGQGPSPLHF. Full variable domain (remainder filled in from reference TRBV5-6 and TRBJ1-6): DAGVTQSPTHLIKTRGQQVTLRCSPKSGHDTVSWYQQALGQGPQFIFQYYEEEERQRGNFPDRFSGHQFPNYSSELNVNALLLGDSALYLCASRSRGQGPSPLHFGNGTRLTVT.

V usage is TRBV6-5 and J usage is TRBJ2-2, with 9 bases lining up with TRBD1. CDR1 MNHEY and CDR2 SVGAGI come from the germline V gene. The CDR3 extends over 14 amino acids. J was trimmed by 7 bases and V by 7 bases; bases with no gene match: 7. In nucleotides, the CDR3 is TGTGCCAGCATGACAGGGGGAACGGGCGGGGAGCTGTTTTTT. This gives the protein CASMTGGTGGELFF.

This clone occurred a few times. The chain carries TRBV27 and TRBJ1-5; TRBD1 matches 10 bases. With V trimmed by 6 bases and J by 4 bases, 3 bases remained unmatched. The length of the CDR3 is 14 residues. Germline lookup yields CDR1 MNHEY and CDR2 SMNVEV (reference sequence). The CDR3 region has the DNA TGTGCCAGCAGACGGACAGGGGGGAATCAGCCCCAGCATTTT. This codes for CASRRTGGNQPQHF.

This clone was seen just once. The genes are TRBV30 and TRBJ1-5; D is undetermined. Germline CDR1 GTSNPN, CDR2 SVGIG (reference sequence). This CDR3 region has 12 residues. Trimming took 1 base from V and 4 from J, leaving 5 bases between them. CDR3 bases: TGTGCCTGGAGTGATGGAAATCAGCCCCAGCATTTT. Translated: CAWSDGNQPQHF.

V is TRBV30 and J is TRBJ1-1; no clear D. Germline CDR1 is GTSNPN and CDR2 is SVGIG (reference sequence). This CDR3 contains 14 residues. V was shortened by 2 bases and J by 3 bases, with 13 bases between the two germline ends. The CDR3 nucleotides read TGTGCCTGGAGTCCCACCCGCGGCCACACTGAAGCTTTCTTT. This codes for CAWSPTRGHTEAFF.

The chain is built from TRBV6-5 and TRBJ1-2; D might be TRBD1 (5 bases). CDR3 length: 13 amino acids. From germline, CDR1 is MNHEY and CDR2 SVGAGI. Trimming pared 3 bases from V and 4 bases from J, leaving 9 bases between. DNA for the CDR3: TGTGCCAGCAGTTATGGGGGGGGCTATGGCTACACCTTC. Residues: CASSYGGGYGYTF.

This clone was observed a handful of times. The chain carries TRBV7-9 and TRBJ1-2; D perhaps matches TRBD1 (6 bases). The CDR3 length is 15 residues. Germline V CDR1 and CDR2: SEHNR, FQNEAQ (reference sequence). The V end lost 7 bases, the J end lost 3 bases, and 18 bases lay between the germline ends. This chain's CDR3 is CASTLRGGPDYGYTF. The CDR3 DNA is TGTGCCAGCACCCTAAGGGGGGGGCCCGACTATGGCTACACCTTC.

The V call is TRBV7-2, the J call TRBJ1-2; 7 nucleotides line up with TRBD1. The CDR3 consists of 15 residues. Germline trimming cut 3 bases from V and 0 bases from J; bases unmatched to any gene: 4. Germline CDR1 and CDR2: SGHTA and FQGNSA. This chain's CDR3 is CASSLSTGPNYGYTF. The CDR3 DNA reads TGTGCCAGCAGCTTGTCGACAGGGCCTAACTATGGCTACACCTTC.